A single sample is the source of the 30 T cell receptor beta chains below, sequenced in a study of blood T cell repertoires in COVID-19. Assay used: immunoSEQ multiplex PCR; TCRdb lists only in-frame clones, some missing. The sample includes 280,000 or so clones, roughly 86% of them seen just once. The sample consisted of PBMCs or T cells enriched from blood (not recorded which). Receptors originate from a woman in her forties or fifties who had been exposed to COVID-19.

This clone was observed once. V is TRBV3-1 (or the pseudogene TRBV3-2) and J is TRBJ1-2; no clear D. Germline V gene lookup returns CDR1 LGHDT and CDR2 YNNKEL (reference sequence). The V end was cut by 2 bases, the J end by 7 bases, with 11 bases between. The CDR3 sequence is 13 residues long. CDR3: CASSQINSAGYTF. Here the CDR3 DNA reads TGTGCCAGCAGCCAAATAAATAGCGCTGGCTACACCTTC.

CDR3 coding DNA: TGCAGTGCTAGTGGTCCTACCTACGAGCAGTACTTC. It specifies CSASGPTYEQYF. The chain joins TRBV20-1 to TRBJ2-7; D is unresolved. V was pared by 3 bases and J by 2 bases, with 8 bases between. The CDR3 runs 12 residues. Germline V lookup: CDR1 DFQATT, CDR2 SNEGSKA (reference sequence).

The chain has TRBV15 and TRBJ2-7; 9 bases map to TRBD1. The CDR3 consists of 15 residues. V was clipped by 1 base and J by 3 bases; unmatched bases: 4. The germline V gene encodes CDR1 LNHNV and CDR2 YYDKDF (reference sequence). CDR3 nucleotide sequence: TGTGCCACCAGCAGAGGGGGGACAGGGAGCTACGAGCAGTACTTC. It is translated as CATSRGGTGSYEQYF.

The chain has TRBV28 and TRBJ1-1; no reliable D call. This CDR3 spans 12 amino acids. Germline loops: CDR1 MDHEN, CDR2 SYDVKM. With 3 bases removed from V and 6 bases from J, the gap between germline ends came to 8 bases. The CDR3 bases are TGTGCCAGCAGTTTCTCCAGTGCTGAAGCTTTCTTT. Translation: CASSFSSAEAFF.

This clone has just a few counts. The chain carries TRBV6-5 and TRBJ1-5; 9 bases are a match to TRBD1. Germline CDR1 MNHEY, CDR2 SVGAGI. Trimming at V came to 6 bases and at J to 6 bases, leaving 9 bases not matched to a gene. This CDR3 comprises 15 residues. In DNA form, the CDR3 reads TGTGCCAGCAGCGAGGGGACAGGGTGGATTCAGCCCCAGCATTTT. It translates to CASSEGTGWIQPQHF.

The chain recombines TRBV15 with TRBJ2-7; no clear D gene. V lost 6 bases and J lost 2, with 14 bases in between. Germline values: CDR1 LNHNV, CDR2 YYDKDF (reference sequence). The CDR3 spans 14 residues. This CDR3 is CATRPSGSTYEQYF. The CDR3 DNA is TGTGCCACCAGGCCGTCAGGCAGCACCTACGAGCAGTACTTC.

This sequence joins TRBV4-1 and TRBJ2-1; TRBD1 matches at 8 bases. This CDR3 comprises 16 residues. The germline CDR1 and CDR2 sequences are MGHRA and YSYEKL. Germline trimming cut 5 bases from V and 1 base from J; bases unmatched to any gene: 7. The CDR3 bases are TGCGCCAGCAGCGACAGACAGGGGATGTCCTACAATGAGCAGTTCTTC. Amino acids: CASSDRQGMSYNEQFF.

The genes are TRBV7-8 and TRBJ1-4; 8 nucleotides agree with TRBD1. Germline V gives CDR1 SGHVS, CDR2 FQNEAQ. J was trimmed by 0 bases and V by 5 bases; bases with no gene match: 5. The CDR3 consists of 16 residues. The CDR3 nucleotides read TGTGCCAGCAGCCCAGGACAGGGTGCAACTAATGAAAAACTGTTTTTT. It is translated as CASSPGQGATNEKLFF. The whole variable domain, remainder taken from reference TRBV7-8 and TRBJ1-4, is GAGVSQSPRYKVAKRGQDVALRCDPISGHVSLFWYQQALGQGPEFLTYFQNEAQLDKSGLPSDRFFAERPEGSVSTLKIQRTQQEDSAVYLCASSPGQGATNEKLFFGSGTQLSVL.

The CDR3 loop reads CASRKDRGSPLHF. The CDR3 nucleotides are TGTGCCAGCAGGAAGGACAGGGGATCACCCCTCCACTTT. This chain connects TRBV2 to TRBJ1-6; 9 nucleotides match TRBD1. The CDR3 runs 13 residues. Per germline, CDR1 SNHLY and CDR2 FYNNEI. Germline trimming cut 6 bases from V and 10 bases from J; bases unmatched to any gene: 4.

The chain recombines TRBV5-1 with TRBJ1-5; a possible D gene is TRBD1 (5 bases). The V end lost 2 bases, the J end lost 0 bases, and 15 bases lay between the germline ends. Germline V lookup: CDR1 SGHRS, CDR2 YFSETQ. CDR3 length: 17 amino acids. The DNA of the CDR3 is TGCGCCAGCAGCTTATTCGACAGAAAAATTAGCAATCAGCCCCAGCATTTT. Its protein product is CASSLFDRKISNQPQHF.

The V and J genes are TRBV19 and TRBJ1-1; D may be TRBD1 (6 bases). Trimming left V 1 base short and J 8 bases short, with 20 bases between. CDR1 LNHDA and CDR2 SQIVND come from the germline V gene (reference sequence). The CDR3 runs 16 residues. CDR3 DNA: TGTGCCAGTAGTATAGCCCAGGCAAGGGACATCACCGAAGCTTTCTTT. This sequence encodes CASSIAQARDITEAFF.

This clone was seen more than once but under ten times. J is TRBJ1-1 and V is TRBV30; the D gene is possibly TRBD1 (6 bases). The germline V gene encodes CDR1 GTSNPN and CDR2 SVGIG (reference sequence). Trimming removed 5 bases at V and 1 base at J, with 11 bases between. CDR3 size: 13 residues. CDR3 DNA sequence: TGTGCCTGGGATGGACAGCAGAACACTGAAGCTTTCTTT. It translates to CAWDGQQNTEAFF.

This chain links TRBV5-6 with TRBJ1-1; D possibly corresponds to TRBD1 (5 bases). Germline V CDR1 and CDR2: SGHDT, YYEEEE. The CDR3 length is 11 residues. The V end lost 3 bases, the J end lost 8 bases, and 8 bases lay between the germline ends. The CDR3 loop is CASSSGQEAFF. Here the CDR3 DNA reads TGTGCCAGCAGCTCTGGACAAGAAGCTTTCTTT. Drawing the rest from reference TRBV5-6 and TRBJ1-1, the complete variable domain is DAGVTQSPTHLIKTRGQQVTLRCSPKSGHDTVSWYQQALGQGPQFIFQYYEEEERQRGNFPDRFSGHQFPNYSSELNVNALLLGDSALYLCASSSGQEAFFGQGTRLTVV.

The chain couples TRBV30 to TRBJ1-4; TRBD1 matches 7 bases. Germline CDR1 reads GTSNPN; CDR2 reads SVGIG (reference sequence). The CDR3 has 16 amino acids. Losses at the gene ends were 0 bases for V and 4 bases for J; bases not matched to a gene: 8. CDR3 DNA: TGTGCCTGGAGTGTAAACGCAGGGGGGTATAATGAAAAACTGTTTTTT. Protein sequence: CAWSVNAGGYNEKLFF.

V usage is TRBV28 and J usage is TRBJ1-5, with 9 bases lining up with TRBD1. CDR1 and CDR2 (germline): MDHEN, SYDVKM. The length of the CDR3 is 14 residues. The V gene end was trimmed by 4 bases and the J gene end by 6 bases; junction bases not matched to a gene: 4. The CDR3 here is CASSSTGGIQPQHF. The CDR3 DNA reads as TGTGCCAGCAGTTCCACAGGGGGCATTCAGCCCCAGCATTTT.

This clone was recorded a few times. The sample carries other DNA sequences with the same CDR3. This sequence joins TRBV6-1 and TRBJ1-5; 9 bases line up with TRBD1. V lost 3 bases to trimming and J lost 4 bases; unmatched junction nucleotides: 1. Germline-derived CDR1 and CDR2 are MNHNS and SASEGT. There are 14 residues in the CDR3. CDR3 region: CASSETGGNQPQHF. The CDR3 nucleotides read TGTGCCAGCAGTGAGACAGGGGGGAATCAGCCCCAGCATTTT.

This rearrangement joins TRBV18 to TRBJ2-2; 9 bases align to TRBD1. Trimming cost V 3 bases and J 5 bases; bases outside gene matches: 4. This CDR3 is 15 amino acids long. Germline assignment: CDR1 KGHSH and CDR2 LQKENI. CDR3 nucleotides: TGTGCCAGCTCACCGGGACAGGGCGGAACCGGGGAGCTGTTTTTT. Its protein product is CASSPGQGGTGELFF.

This chain joins TRBV7-8 and TRBJ2-7; 7 bases align to TRBD2. Germline V gives CDR1 SGHVS, CDR2 FQNEAQ. With V trimmed by 1 base and J by 2 bases, 8 bases remained unmatched. This CDR3 spans 16 amino acids. DNA of the CDR3: TGTGCCAGCAGCTTAGGTCCAGCGGGGACCGCCTACGAGCAGTACTTC. Translating it yields CASSLGPAGTAYEQYF.

This clone has a single count. The rearrangement links TRBV7-9 to TRBJ2-7, with D hard to call. Germline assignment: CDR1 SEHNR and CDR2 FQNEAQ (reference sequence). V was clipped by 1 base and J by 4 bases, with 5 bases between them. The CDR3 covers 12 residues. CDR3: CASSLGRYEQYF. CDR3 nucleotides: TGTGCCAGCAGCTTAGGTAGATACGAGCAGTACTTC. Full variable domain (rest looked up from reference TRBV7-9 and TRBJ2-7): DTGVSQNPRHKITKRGQNVTFRCDPISEHNRLYWYRQTLGQGPEFLTYFQNEAQLEKSRLLSDRFSAERPKGSFSTLEIQRTEQGDSAMYLCASSLGRYEQYFGPGTRLTVT.

The chain joins TRBV4-1 to TRBJ2-7; TRBD2 matches 9 bases. V shed 3 bases and J 3 bases; nucleotides not matched to a gene: 12. The CDR3 sequence is 17 residues long. From germline, CDR1 is MGHRA and CDR2 YSYEKL. The CDR3 DNA follows: TGCGCCAGCAGCCAGCCGGGGCGGGGGGGCTCACTCTACGAGCAGTACTTC. It yields the protein CASSQPGRGGSLYEQYF.

This clone turned up a few times. The chain carries TRBV10-3 and TRBJ1-5; D may be TRBD1 (5 bases). In germline, CDR1 is ENHRY, CDR2 SYGVKD. V shed 10 bases and J shed 5 bases, with 21 bases lying between them. The CDR3 consists of 15 residues. CDR3 nucleotides: TGTGCCACCGCCTCGGGACTGGGATATGATCAGCCCCAGCATTTT. Encoded protein: CATASGLGYDQPQHF.

The V and J genes are TRBV10-3 and TRBJ1-2, with 10 positions matching TRBD1. Trimming removed 0 bases from V and 5 bases from J; junction bases left unmatched: 6. CDR1 is ENHRY, CDR2 SYGVKD, per germline. The CDR3 has 16 residues. CDR3 in DNA: TGTGCCATCAGTGAGTCAGTGACAGGGGGCGTTTATGGCTACACCTTC. Translated: CAISESVTGGVYGYTF.

This clone showed up just once. The rearrangement joins TRBV15 to TRBJ2-7; TRBD1 agrees at 7 bases. CDR1 LNHNV and CDR2 YYDKDF come from the germline V gene (reference sequence). V was clipped by 1 base and J by 2 bases; unmatched bases: 8. This CDR3 is built from 16 residues. CDR3 bases: TGTGCCACCAGCAGAGGAGGGGGCGCAGCAGCCTACGAGCAGTACTTC. Translating gives CATSRGGGAAAYEQYF.

The CDR3 region is CAWSVQGAAYNEQFF. The CDR3 bases are TGTGCCTGGAGTGTACAGGGGGCAGCCTACAATGAGCAGTTCTTC. The chain joins TRBV30 to TRBJ2-1; 9 bases are shared with TRBD1. The CDR3 loop spans 15 amino acids. Germline lookup yields CDR1 GTSNPN and CDR2 SVGIG (reference sequence). Losses at the gene ends were 0 bases for V and 2 bases for J; bases not matched to a gene: 2.

The sample holds one count of this clone. The chain joins TRBV30 to TRBJ2-1; the match to TRBD2 covers 8 bases. The CDR3 sequence is 15 residues long. V dropped 1 base and J dropped 4; count of bases not matched to a gene: 6. Per germline, CDR1 GTSNPN and CDR2 SVGIG (reference sequence). The CDR3, as DNA: TGTGCCTGGAGTGCCCGGACTAGCTTTTACAATGAGCAGTTCTTC. Amino acids: CAWSARTSFYNEQFF.

The chain uses TRBV18 and TRBJ2-3, with no clear D. This CDR3 has 16 residues. Germline values: CDR1 KGHSH, CDR2 LQKENI. Trimming pared 3 bases from V and 0 bases from J, leaving 13 bases between. This CDR3 reads CASSPNEAVSTDTQYF. The CDR3 nucleotides read TGTGCCAGCTCACCTAACGAGGCGGTGAGCACAGATACGCAGTATTTT.

V gene TRBV30 combines with J gene TRBJ2-3, with D possibly TRBD2 on 6 matching bases. The CDR3 totals 15 residues. V lost 1 base to trimming and J lost 4 bases, with 15 bases between them. Germline-derived CDR1 and CDR2 are GTSNPN and SVGIG (reference sequence). CDR3 DNA: TGTGCCTGGAGTGCAGAAGCCGGGACTTCAGATACGCAGTATTTT. Translated: CAWSAEAGTSDTQYF.

J is TRBJ2-2 and V is TRBV24-1; a possible D gene is TRBD2 (6 bases). Germline V gene data show CDR1 as KGHDR and CDR2 as SFDVKD. V lost 4 bases and J lost 2, with 19 bases in between. CDR3 size: 18 residues. The CDR3, as DNA: TGTGCCACCAGTGAACCCCGCGGGTCAGGGACTAACACCGGGGAGCTGTTTTTT. Translated: CATSEPRGSGTNTGELFF.

The chain joins TRBV28 to TRBJ2-5; D is unclear. V lost 6 bases and J 5 bases, leaving 13 bases between the germline ends. Germline values: CDR1 MDHEN, CDR2 SYDVKM. This CDR3 has 13 amino acids. CDR3 region: CASSTPAGETQYF. In DNA form, the CDR3 reads TGTGCCAGCAGCACCCCTGCCGGGGAGACCCAGTACTTC.

The V call is TRBV2, the J call TRBJ2-7, with D perhaps matching TRBD2 (6 bases). CDR1 is SNHLY and CDR2 is FYNNEI in the germline V gene. CDR3 length: 14 amino acids. The V end lost 5 bases, the J end lost 7 bases, and 18 bases lay between the germline ends. CDR3 bases: TGTGCCAGCAGTCTCCGCCGGGGGTTCGCAGAGCAGTACTTC. It encodes CASSLRRGFAEQYF.